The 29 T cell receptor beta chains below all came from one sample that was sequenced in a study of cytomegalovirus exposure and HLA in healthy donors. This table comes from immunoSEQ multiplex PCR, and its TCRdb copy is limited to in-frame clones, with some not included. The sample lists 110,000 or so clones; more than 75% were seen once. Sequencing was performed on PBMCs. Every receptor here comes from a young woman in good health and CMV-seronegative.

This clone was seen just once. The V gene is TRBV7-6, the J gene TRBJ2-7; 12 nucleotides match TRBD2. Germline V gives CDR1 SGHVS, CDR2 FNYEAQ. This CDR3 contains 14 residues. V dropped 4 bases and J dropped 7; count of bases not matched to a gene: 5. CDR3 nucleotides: TGTGCCAGCAGCTCTAGCGGGGGGGCGGGTGAGCAGTACTTC. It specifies CASSSSGGAGEQYF.

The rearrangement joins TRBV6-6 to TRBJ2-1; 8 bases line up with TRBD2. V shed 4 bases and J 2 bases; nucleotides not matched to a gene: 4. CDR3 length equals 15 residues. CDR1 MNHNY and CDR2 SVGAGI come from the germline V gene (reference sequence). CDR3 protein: CASSLSGGPYNEQFF. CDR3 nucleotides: TGTGCCAGCAGTTTAAGCGGGGGACCCTACAATGAGCAGTTCTTC.

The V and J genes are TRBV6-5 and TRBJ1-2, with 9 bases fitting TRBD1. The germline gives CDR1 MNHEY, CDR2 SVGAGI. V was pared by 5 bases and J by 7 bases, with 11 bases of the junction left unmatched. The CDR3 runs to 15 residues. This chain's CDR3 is CASSPGWDRVPGYTF. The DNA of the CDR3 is TGTGCCAGCAGTCCCGGGTGGGACAGGGTTCCTGGCTACACCTTC.

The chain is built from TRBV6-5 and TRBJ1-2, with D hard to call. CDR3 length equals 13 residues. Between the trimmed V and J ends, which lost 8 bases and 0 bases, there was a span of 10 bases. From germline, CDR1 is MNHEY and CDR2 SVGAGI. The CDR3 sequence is CASHQAANYGYTF. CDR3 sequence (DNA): TGTGCCAGCCACCAGGCAGCTAACTATGGCTACACCTTC.

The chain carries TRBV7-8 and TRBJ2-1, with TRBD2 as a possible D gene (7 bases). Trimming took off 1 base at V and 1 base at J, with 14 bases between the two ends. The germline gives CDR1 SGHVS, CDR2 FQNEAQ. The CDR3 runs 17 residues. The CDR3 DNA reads TGTGCCAGCAGCTTAGGGGCTGGGGGGGCGTCCTACAATGAGCAGTTCTTC. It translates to CASSLGAGGASYNEQFF. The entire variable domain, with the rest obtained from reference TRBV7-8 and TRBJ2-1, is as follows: GAGVSQSPRYKVAKRGQDVALRCDPISGHVSLFWYQQALGQGPEFLTYFQNEAQLDKSGLPSDRFFAERPEGSVSTLKIQRTQQEDSAVYLCASSLGAGGASYNEQFFGPGTRLTVL.

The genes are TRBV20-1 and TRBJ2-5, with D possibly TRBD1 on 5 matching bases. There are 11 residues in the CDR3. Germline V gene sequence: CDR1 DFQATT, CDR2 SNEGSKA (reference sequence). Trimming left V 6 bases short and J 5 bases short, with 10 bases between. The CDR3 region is CSAAQAETQYF. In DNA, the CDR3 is TGCAGTGCAGCACAGGCGGAGACCCAGTACTTC.

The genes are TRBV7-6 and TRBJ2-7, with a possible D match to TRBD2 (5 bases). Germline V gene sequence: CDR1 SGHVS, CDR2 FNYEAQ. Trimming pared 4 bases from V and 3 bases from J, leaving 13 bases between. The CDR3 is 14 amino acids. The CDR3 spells CASSSGIEFYEQYF. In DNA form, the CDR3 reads TGTGCCAGCAGCTCCGGGATAGAGTTCTACGAGCAGTACTTC.

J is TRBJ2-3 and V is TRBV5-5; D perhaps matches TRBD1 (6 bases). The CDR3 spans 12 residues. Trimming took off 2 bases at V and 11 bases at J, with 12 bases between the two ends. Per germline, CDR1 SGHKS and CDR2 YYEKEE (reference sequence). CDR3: CASSFADRKQYF. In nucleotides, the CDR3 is TGTGCCAGCAGCTTTGCGGACAGAAAGCAGTATTTT.

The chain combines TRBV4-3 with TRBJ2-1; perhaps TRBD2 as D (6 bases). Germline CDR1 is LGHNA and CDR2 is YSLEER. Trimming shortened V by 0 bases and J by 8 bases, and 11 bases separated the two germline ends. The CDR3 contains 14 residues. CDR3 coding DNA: TGCGCCAGCAGCCAAGAAGCTGGGAGGCATGAGCAGTTCTTC. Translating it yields CASSQEAGRHEQFF.

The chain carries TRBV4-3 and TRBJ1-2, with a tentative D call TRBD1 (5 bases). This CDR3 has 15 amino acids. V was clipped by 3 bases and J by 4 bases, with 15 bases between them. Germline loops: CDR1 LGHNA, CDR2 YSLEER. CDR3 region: CASSQGLQGIYGYTF. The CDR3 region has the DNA TGCGCCAGCAGCCAGGGCCTTCAGGGTATCTATGGCTACACCTTC.

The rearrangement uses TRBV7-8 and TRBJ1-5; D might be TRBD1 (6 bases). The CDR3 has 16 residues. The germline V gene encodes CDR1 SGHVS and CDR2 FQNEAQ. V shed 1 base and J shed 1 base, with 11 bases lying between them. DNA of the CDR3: TGTGCCAGCAGCTTAGGGGAGGGGACAAGCAATCAGCCCCAGCATTTT. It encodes CASSLGEGTSNQPQHF.

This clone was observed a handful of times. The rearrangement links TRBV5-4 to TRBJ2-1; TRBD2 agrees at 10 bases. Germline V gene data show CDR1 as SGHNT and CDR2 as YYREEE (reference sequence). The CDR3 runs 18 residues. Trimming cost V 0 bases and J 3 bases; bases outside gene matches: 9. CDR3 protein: CASSLGLGAGGLYNEQFF. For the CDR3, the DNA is TGTGCCAGCAGCTTGGGCCTCGGAGCGGGGGGGCTCTACAATGAGCAGTTCTTC.

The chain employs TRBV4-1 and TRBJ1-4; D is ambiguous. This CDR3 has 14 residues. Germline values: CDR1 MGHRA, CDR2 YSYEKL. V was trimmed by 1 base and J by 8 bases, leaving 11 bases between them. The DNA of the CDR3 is TGCGCCAGCAGCCAAGTGATCCATGAGGAAAAACTGTTTTTT. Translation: CASSQVIHEEKLFF.

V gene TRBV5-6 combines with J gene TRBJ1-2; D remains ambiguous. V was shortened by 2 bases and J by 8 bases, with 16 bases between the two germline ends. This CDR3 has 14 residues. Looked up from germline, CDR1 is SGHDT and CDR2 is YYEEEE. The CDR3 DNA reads TGTGCCAGCAGCTTAAACCGCAGACTCCACGGCTACACCTTC. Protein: CASSLNRRLHGYTF.

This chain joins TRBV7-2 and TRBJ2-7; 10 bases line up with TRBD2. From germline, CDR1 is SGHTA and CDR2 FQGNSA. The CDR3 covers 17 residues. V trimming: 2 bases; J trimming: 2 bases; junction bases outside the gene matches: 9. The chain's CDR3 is CASSLYLAGDNTYEQYF. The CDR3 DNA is TGTGCCAGCAGCTTATACCTAGCGGGGGATAACACCTACGAGCAGTACTTC.

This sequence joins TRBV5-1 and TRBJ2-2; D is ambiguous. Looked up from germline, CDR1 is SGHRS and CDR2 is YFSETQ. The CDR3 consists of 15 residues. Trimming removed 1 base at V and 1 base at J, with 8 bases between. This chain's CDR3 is CASSLNTGNTGELFF. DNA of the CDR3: TGCGCCAGCAGCTTGAACACGGGGAACACCGGGGAGCTGTTTTTT.

CDR3 residues: CASIGEGTDTQYF. CDR3 sequence (DNA): TGTGCCAGCATCGGGGAAGGCACAGATACGCAGTATTTT. This sequence joins TRBV7-2 and TRBJ2-3; TRBD2 is a possible D gene (5 bases). CDR1 and CDR2 (germline): SGHTA, FQGNSA. CDR3 length equals 13 residues. Trimming left V 7 bases short and J 1 base short, with 9 bases between.

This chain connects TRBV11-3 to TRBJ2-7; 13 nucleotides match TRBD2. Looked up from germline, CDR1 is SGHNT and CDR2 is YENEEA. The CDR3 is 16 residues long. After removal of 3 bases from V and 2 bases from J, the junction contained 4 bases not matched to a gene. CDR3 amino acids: CASSFGTSGVPYEQYF. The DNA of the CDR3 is TGTGCCAGCAGCTTTGGGACTAGCGGGGTTCCCTACGAGCAGTACTTC.

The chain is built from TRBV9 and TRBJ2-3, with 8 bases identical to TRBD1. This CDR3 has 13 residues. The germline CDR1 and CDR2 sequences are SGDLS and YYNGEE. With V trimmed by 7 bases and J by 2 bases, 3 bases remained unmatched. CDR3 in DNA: TGTGCCAGCGGACAGGGATACACAGATACGCAGTATTTT. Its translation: CASGQGYTDTQYF. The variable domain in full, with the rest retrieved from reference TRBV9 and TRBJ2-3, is DSGVTQTPKHLITATGQRVTLRCSPRSGDLSVYWYQQSLDQGLQFLIQYYNGEERAKGNILERFSAQQFPDLHSELNLSSLELGDSALYFCASGQGYTDTQYFGPGTRLTVL.

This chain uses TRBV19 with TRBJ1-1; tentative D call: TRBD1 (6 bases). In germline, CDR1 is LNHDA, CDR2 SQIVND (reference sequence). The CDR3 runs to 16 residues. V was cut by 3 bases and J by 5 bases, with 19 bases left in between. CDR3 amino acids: CASSMGSGVMVTEAFF. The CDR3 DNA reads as TGTGCCAGTAGTATGGGGTCAGGGGTAATGGTTACTGAAGCTTTCTTT.

The DNA for the CDR3 is TGCGCCAGCAGCTACTCGGGGGGGAATCAGCCCCAGCATTTT. Its protein is CASSYSGGNQPQHF. The chain carries TRBV5-1 and TRBJ1-5, with a weak D call TRBD1 (5 bases). The CDR3 is 14 amino acids. Trimming shortened V by 3 bases and J by 4 bases, and 11 bases separated the two germline ends. The germline gives CDR1 SGHRS, CDR2 YFSETQ.

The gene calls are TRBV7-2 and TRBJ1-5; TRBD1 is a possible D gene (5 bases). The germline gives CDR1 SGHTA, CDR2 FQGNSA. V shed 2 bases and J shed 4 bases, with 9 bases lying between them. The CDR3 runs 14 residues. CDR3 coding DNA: TGTGCCAGCAGCTTAATCGGGGGTAATCAGCCCCAGCATTTT. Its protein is CASSLIGGNQPQHF.

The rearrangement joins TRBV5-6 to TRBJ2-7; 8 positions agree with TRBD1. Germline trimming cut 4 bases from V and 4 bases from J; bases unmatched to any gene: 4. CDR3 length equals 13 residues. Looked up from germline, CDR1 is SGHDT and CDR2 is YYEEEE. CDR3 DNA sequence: TGTGCCAGCAGCCCGACAGGGGTTTACGAGCAGTACTTC. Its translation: CASSPTGVYEQYF.

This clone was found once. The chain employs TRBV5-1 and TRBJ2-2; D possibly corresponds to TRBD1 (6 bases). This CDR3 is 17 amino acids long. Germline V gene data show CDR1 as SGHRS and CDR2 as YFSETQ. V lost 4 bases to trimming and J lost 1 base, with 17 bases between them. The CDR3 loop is CASSPLNRVGNTGELFF. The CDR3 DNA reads TGCGCCAGCAGCCCCCTGAACAGGGTGGGGAACACCGGGGAGCTGTTTTTT.

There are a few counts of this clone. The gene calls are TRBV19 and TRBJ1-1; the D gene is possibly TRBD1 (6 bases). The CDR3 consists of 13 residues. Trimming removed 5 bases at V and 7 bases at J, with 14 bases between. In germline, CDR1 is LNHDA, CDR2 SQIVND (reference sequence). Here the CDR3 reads CASSLEQGHEAFF. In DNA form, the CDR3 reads TGTGCCAGTAGTCTTGAACAGGGCCATGAAGCTTTCTTT.

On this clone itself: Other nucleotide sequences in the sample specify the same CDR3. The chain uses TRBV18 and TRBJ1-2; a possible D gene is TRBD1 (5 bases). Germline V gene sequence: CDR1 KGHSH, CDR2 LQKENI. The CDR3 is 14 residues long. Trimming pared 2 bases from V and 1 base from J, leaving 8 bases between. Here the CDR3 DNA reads TGTGCCAGCTCACCATCGACAGATAACTATGGCTACACCTTC. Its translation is CASSPSTDNYGYTF.

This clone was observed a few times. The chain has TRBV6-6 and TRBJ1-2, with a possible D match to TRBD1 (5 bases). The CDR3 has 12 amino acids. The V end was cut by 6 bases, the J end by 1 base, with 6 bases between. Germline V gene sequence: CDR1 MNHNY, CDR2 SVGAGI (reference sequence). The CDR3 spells CASSRVNYGYTF. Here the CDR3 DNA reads TGTGCCAGCAGCAGGGTTAACTATGGCTACACCTTC.

The CDR3 DNA is TGTGCCAGCACGGTGAACCCAAGCGGGGAGCTGTTTTTT. It specifies CASTVNPSGELFF. J is TRBJ2-2 and V is TRBV14, with unresolved D. Germline values: CDR1 SGHDN, CDR2 FVKESK. This CDR3 region has 13 residues. Trimming removed 7 bases at V and 7 bases at J, with 13 bases between. Full variable domain (missing parts from reference TRBV14 and TRBJ2-2): EAGVTQFPSHSVIEKGQTVTLRCDPISGHDNLYWYRRVMGKEIKFLLHFVKESKQDESGMPNNRFLAERTGGTYSTLKVQPAELEDSGVYFCASTVNPSGELFFGEGSRLTVL.

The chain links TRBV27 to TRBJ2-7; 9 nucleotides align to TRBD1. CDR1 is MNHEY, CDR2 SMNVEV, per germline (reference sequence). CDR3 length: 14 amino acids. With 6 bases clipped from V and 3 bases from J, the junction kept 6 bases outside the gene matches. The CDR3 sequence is CASRQDRGLYEQYF. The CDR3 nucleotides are TGTGCCAGCAGACAGGACAGGGGACTCTACGAGCAGTACTTC.